The 21 T cell receptor beta chains below were found in one sample sequenced in a study of technical replicates of blood from a few donors. The assay was immunoSEQ multiplex PCR, and TCRdb's table has in-frame clones only and misses some. The sample carries 75,000 to 100,000 clones, 90% to 95% recorded once. Material for sequencing was T cells isolated from PBMCs. Source of these receptors: a human donor in good health.

The chain carries TRBV4-1 and TRBJ2-1, with TRBD2 matching over 12 bases. Per the germline V gene, CDR1 is MGHRA and CDR2 is YSYEKL. The CDR3 is 15 residues long. V was clipped by 6 bases and J by 6 bases; unmatched bases: 6. CDR3 protein: CASSLTSGSLNEQFF. The CDR3 DNA reads TGCGCCAGCAGTCTGACTAGCGGGAGCCTCAATGAGCAGTTCTTC.

This chain joins TRBV28 and TRBJ2-3; D remains ambiguous. Germline CDR1 MDHEN, CDR2 SYDVKM. This CDR3 has 14 residues. The V end lost 2 bases, the J end lost 4 bases, and 10 bases lay between the germline ends. The CDR3 is CASSLGQSPDTQYF. The CDR3 bases are TGTGCCAGCAGTTTAGGCCAGTCCCCAGATACGCAGTATTTT. The full variable domain, its missing parts supplied by reference TRBV28 and TRBJ2-3, is DVKVTQSSRYLVKRTGEKVFLECVQDMDHENMFWYRQDPGLGLRLIYFSYDVKMKEKGDIPEGYSVSREKKERFSLILESASTNQTSMYLCASSLGQSPDTQYFGPGTRLTVL.

The chain is built from TRBV7-8 and TRBJ2-7; 12 nucleotides match TRBD2. Trimming at V came to 9 bases and at J to 1 base, leaving 10 bases not matched to a gene. This CDR3 has 16 amino acids. Germline CDR1 and CDR2: SGHVS and FQNEAQ. CDR3 region: CASVLGLAGASYEQYF. In DNA form, the CDR3 reads TGTGCCAGTGTCTTGGGACTAGCGGGCGCTTCCTACGAGCAGTACTTC.

This chain links TRBV6-6 with TRBJ2-7; TRBD1 agrees at 9 bases. The CDR3 loop spans 14 amino acids. Trimming took 6 bases from V and 1 from J; bases not matched to a gene: 4. Germline CDR1 is MNHNY and CDR2 is SVGAGI (reference sequence). CDR3 DNA: TGTGCCAGCAGGGGACAGGGTCTTTCCTACGAGCAGTACTTC. It encodes CASRGQGLSYEQYF.

The chain combines TRBV28 with TRBJ2-7; D may be TRBD1 (5 bases). This CDR3 is 13 amino acids long. V lost 6 bases, J lost 0 bases, and 9 bases lay in between. Per the germline V gene, CDR1 is MDHEN and CDR2 is SYDVKM. CDR3 nucleotides: TGTGCCAGCAGCCCCGACAGCTCCTACGAGCAGTACTTC. It yields the protein CASSPDSSYEQYF.

The J gene is TRBJ2-1, the V gene TRBV9; D might be TRBD2 (7 bases). This CDR3 contains 17 residues. Per germline, CDR1 SGDLS and CDR2 YYNGEE. The V end was cut by 3 bases, the J end by 2 bases, with 18 bases between. The CDR3 nucleotides are TGTGCCAGCAGCGCCAAAGAGGGGGAGGGCCCCTACAATGAGCAGTTCTTC. It translates to CASSAKEGEGPYNEQFF.

The chain employs TRBV6-6 and TRBJ1-1, with TRBD1 identical over 7 bases. Germline values: CDR1 MNHNY, CDR2 SVGAGI (reference sequence). The CDR3 runs to 16 residues. Unmatched junction bases numbered 22, after V lost 7 bases and J lost 11 bases. The CDR3 region is CASTHNRGGVPVPAFF. The CDR3 DNA reads TGTGCCAGCACCCATAACAGGGGTGGGGTTCCTGTTCCGGCTTTCTTT.

V is TRBV27 and J is TRBJ2-1; 8 bases are a match to TRBD1. V shed 3 bases, J shed 4 bases, and the junction held 2 bases outside the gene matches. The CDR3 is 14 residues long. The germline V gene encodes CDR1 MNHEY and CDR2 SMNVEV (reference sequence). The CDR3 DNA follows: TGTGCCAGCAGTTTCAGGGGGCTATACAATGAGCAGTTCTTC. Translated: CASSFRGLYNEQFF.

This chain connects TRBV7-3 to TRBJ2-2; the match to TRBD2 covers 15 bases. CDR3 size: 16 residues. Looked up from germline, CDR1 is SGHTA and CDR2 is FQGTGA. V was pared by 3 bases and J by 6 bases, with 2 bases of the junction left unmatched. The DNA of the CDR3 is TGTGCCAGCAGCTTGGGACTAGCGGGAGGAGCCGGGGAGCTGTTTTTT. Protein product: CASSLGLAGGAGELFF.

V gene TRBV6-6 combines with J gene TRBJ1-3, with no clear D. The CDR3 runs to 14 residues. Germline V gene lookup returns CDR1 MNHNY and CDR2 SVGAGI (reference sequence). Trimming removed 2 bases from V and 1 base from J, with 6 bases in between. The CDR3 DNA sequence: TGTGCCAGCAGTTACGAGAAGTCTGGAAACACCATATATTTT. As protein: CASSYEKSGNTIYF.

In this sample, this clone turned up a few times. This chain uses TRBV29-1 with TRBJ1-1; TRBD1 matches at 9 bases. From germline, CDR1 is SQVTM and CDR2 ANQGSEA. The CDR3 spans 13 residues. V lost 4 bases to trimming and J lost 4 bases; unmatched junction nucleotides: 4. The chain's CDR3 is CSVGTGVGTEAFF. Written as DNA, the CDR3 is TGCAGCGTTGGGACAGGGGTCGGCACTGAAGCTTTCTTT.

The rearrangement uses TRBV7-9 and TRBJ2-7, with D possibly matching TRBD1 (5 bases). V shed 1 base and J shed 5 bases, with 18 bases lying between them. The CDR3 covers 16 residues. Per the germline V gene, CDR1 is SEHNR and CDR2 is FQNEAQ (reference sequence). The DNA of the CDR3 is TGTGCCAGCAGCTTAGGTTTCGTAGGGGTTGTCCACGAGCAGTACTTC. As protein: CASSLGFVGVVHEQYF. The entire variable domain, with the rest obtained from reference TRBV7-9 and TRBJ2-7, is as follows: DTGVSQNPRHKITKRGQNVTFRCDPISEHNRLYWYRQTLGQGPEFLTYFQNEAQLEKSRLLSDRFSAERPKGSFSTLEIQRTEQGDSAMYLCASSLGFVGVVHEQYFGPGTRLTVT.

V is TRBV2 and J is TRBJ2-3; D unclear. The V gene's germline CDR1 is SNHLY and CDR2 FYNNEI. The V and J ends lost 9 bases and 4 bases respectively, with 8 bases between them. The CDR3 covers 11 residues. The CDR3 coding sequence is TGTGCCAGTCTAGAACCAGATACGCAGTATTTT. Amino acids: CASLEPDTQYF.

This clone was recorded only once. The V call is TRBV28, the J call TRBJ1-2; 8 bases are a match to TRBD1. The V and J ends lost 6 bases and 8 bases, in that order; junction bases with no gene match: 8. The CDR3 sequence is 13 residues long. Looked up from germline, CDR1 is MDHEN and CDR2 is SYDVKM. The CDR3: CASSITGGQGYTF. Written as DNA, the CDR3 is TGTGCCAGCAGCATAACAGGGGGGCAAGGCTACACCTTC.

The genes are TRBV7-6 and TRBJ2-5; D uncertain. Germline CDR1 reads SGHVS; CDR2 reads FNYEAQ. Trimming left V 4 bases short and J 5 bases short, with 14 bases between. The CDR3 spans 14 residues. The CDR3 is CASSSRIGLETQYF. In nucleotides, the CDR3 is TGTGCCAGCAGCTCCAGGATCGGCCTGGAGACCCAGTACTTC.

The V call is TRBV7-8, the J call TRBJ2-1, with D unclear. Trimming removed 7 bases at V and 0 bases at J, with 13 bases between. Germline loops: CDR1 SGHVS, CDR2 FQNEAQ. The CDR3 totals 15 residues. CDR3 sequence (DNA): TGTGCCAGCATCCGCGACCGGAGCTCCTACAATGAGCAGTTCTTC. It yields the protein CASIRDRSSYNEQFF.

The chain employs TRBV7-2 and TRBJ1-2; D ambiguous. Trimming took 0 bases from V and 5 from J, leaving 4 bases between them. Germline V gene lookup returns CDR1 SGHTA and CDR2 FQGNSA. CDR3 length: 12 residues. The CDR3, as DNA: TGTGCCAGCAGCTTAGCGGAGTATGGCTACACCTTC. Its translation: CASSLAEYGYTF.

The chain recombines TRBV5-4 with TRBJ2-1, with TRBD1 as a possible D gene (6 bases). V was cut by 2 bases and J by 3 bases, with 12 bases left in between. This CDR3 has 15 amino acids. CDR1 and CDR2 (germline): SGHNT, YYREEE (reference sequence). CDR3 loop: CASSFQLGGYNEQFF. CDR3 DNA sequence: TGTGCCAGCAGCTTCCAGCTAGGGGGCTACAATGAGCAGTTCTTC.

This chain uses TRBV2 with TRBJ2-1; TRBD1 is a possible D gene (5 bases). From germline, CDR1 is SNHLY and CDR2 FYNNEI. This CDR3 contains 12 residues. V dropped 6 bases and J dropped 9 bases, with 12 bases sitting between them. This CDR3 is CASRGQGVEQFF. CDR3 DNA sequence: TGTGCCAGCAGGGGGCAAGGGGTTGAGCAGTTCTTC.

The V gene is TRBV6-5, the J gene TRBJ1-1, with D possibly matching TRBD1 (6 bases). The V gene's germline CDR1 is MNHEY and CDR2 SVGAGI. V was trimmed by 4 bases and J by 3 bases, leaving 18 bases between them. The CDR3 sequence is 16 residues long. CDR3 nucleotides: TGTGCCAGCAGTTCCCAGGGGTGGGGGAAATACACTGAAGCTTTCTTT. Protein product: CASSSQGWGKYTEAFF.

The gene calls are TRBV20-1 and TRBJ1-2; D not resolved. V was trimmed by 6 bases and J by 4 bases, leaving 9 bases between them. From germline, CDR1 is DFQATT and CDR2 SNEGSKA (reference sequence). CDR3 size: 11 residues. CDR3 residues: CSAPRVYGYTF. CDR3 coding DNA: TGCAGTGCCCCTCGAGTCTATGGCTACACCTTC.